This entry lists 29 T cell receptor beta chains sequenced from one sample in a study of vaccination and CD4 T cells after COVID-19. Noted treatment: approximately 10-day PBMC culture with coronavirus spike peptide pools or control peptides (ViraFEST assay). CD4+ T-cell collection from the unexposed donor predated the COVID-19 pandemic (2011-2018). The antigens these receptors bind are not known. The Oncomine TCR Beta short-read assay was applied to DNA of cultured CD4+ T cells. Genomic DNA from cultured CD4+ T cells was extracted. TCRdb fed the PCR reads into MiXCR, producing one record per CDR3 protein. The table includes 10,000 or so distinct CDR3 sequences, about 36% detected once. The sequenced sample was CD4+ T cells from blood, cultured in vitro. The receptors stem from a human donor in good health.

V usage is TRBV20-1 and J usage is TRBJ2-7; D might be TRBD1 (5 bases). The CDR3 spans 13 residues. CDR1 and CDR2 (germline): DFQATT, SNEGSKA (reference sequence). Trimming pared 2 bases from V and 3 bases from J, leaving 11 bases between. CDR3 sequence reads: CSARSQGYYEQYF. The CDR3 nucleotides are TGCAGTGCTAGATCCCAGGGCTACTACGAGCAGTACTTC.

The rearrangement joins TRBV18 to TRBJ1-1; D not certain. Trimming removed 1 base at V and 1 base at J, with 16 bases between. The CDR3 has 17 amino acids. Germline V lookup: CDR1 KGHSH, CDR2 LQKENI. This CDR3 reads CASSPLPSKVGNTEAFF. The DNA of the CDR3 is TGTGCCAGCTCACCACTTCCTAGCAAGGTGGGGAACACTGAAGCTTTCTTT.

The V gene is TRBV20-1, the J gene TRBJ1-6; D uncertain. The V end was cut by 2 bases, the J end by 7 bases, with 18 bases between. The CDR3 has 16 residues. Germline loops: CDR1 DFQATT, CDR2 SNEGSKA (reference sequence). The CDR3 DNA is TGCAGTGCTAGACACCTACAGCGAGCGGGGAATTCACCCCTCCACTTT. Its protein is CSARHLQRAGNSPLHF.

The CDR3 region has the DNA TGTGCCAGCAGCACTGACAGGGGTGGGGAGACCCAGTACTTC. Translating it yields CASSTDRGGETQYF. The chain employs TRBV7-6 and TRBJ2-5, with 8 bases lining up with TRBD1. CDR1 SGHVS and CDR2 FNYEAQ come from the germline V gene. The ends lost 5 bases at V and 5 bases at J; junction bases unmatched: 7. The CDR3 runs 14 residues.

This clonotype was counted between two and nine times. CDR3 region: CASSTGQGWADTQYF. DNA of the CDR3: TGTGCCAGCAGTACTGGACAGGGGTGGGCAGATACGCAGTATTTT. This chain joins TRBV2 and TRBJ2-3; 9 bases are shared with TRBD1. This CDR3 has 15 amino acids. CDR1 is SNHLY, CDR2 FYNNEI, per germline. With 5 bases clipped from V and 4 bases from J, the junction kept 7 bases outside the gene matches.

In its sample, this clonotype ranks as medium-sized. CDR3 region: CAVGSSYNSPLHF. As DNA, the CDR3 is TGTGCCGTAGGCTCGTCGTATAATTCACCCCTCCACTTT. The chain joins TRBV28 to TRBJ1-6; D is unclear. The germline V and J ends were trimmed by 11 bases and 4 bases, with 12 bases remaining between them. The CDR3 consists of 13 residues. CDR1 is MDHEN, CDR2 SYDVKM, per germline.

The V gene is TRBV5-4, the J gene TRBJ2-5; 13 positions agree with TRBD2. Germline loops: CDR1 SGHNT, CDR2 YYREEE (reference sequence). The CDR3 length is 17 residues. Trimming at V came to 3 bases and at J to 1 base, leaving 6 bases not matched to a gene. In DNA, the CDR3 is TGTGCCAGCAGCTCAGGACTAGCGGGAGAGGCCCAAGAGACCCAGTACTTC. As protein: CASSSGLAGEAQETQYF.

This chain joins TRBV4-2 and TRBJ2-1, with 9 bases lining up with TRBD2. The germline gives CDR1 LGHNA, CDR2 YNFKEQ. This CDR3 has 16 residues. V trimming: 3 bases; J trimming: 4 bases; junction bases outside the gene matches: 7. The DNA for the CDR3 is TGTGCCAGCAGCCATTTAGCGGGAGAGGCATACAATGAGCAGTTCTTC. The encoded protein is CASSHLAGEAYNEQFF.

The V and J genes are TRBV20-1 and TRBJ1-1; perhaps TRBD1 as D (5 bases). The ends were cut back, 1 base at V and 3 bases at J, with 12 bases in the middle. CDR1 and CDR2 (germline): DFQATT, SNEGSKA (reference sequence). The CDR3 covers 14 residues. The CDR3 reads CSARARARDTEAFF. In DNA, the CDR3 is TGCAGTGCTAGAGCCCGGGCCAGGGACACTGAAGCTTTCTTT.

This clonotype was seen a handful of times. This chain joins TRBV2 and TRBJ1-2; 8 bases line up with TRBD1. Trimming cost V 5 bases and J 3 bases; bases outside gene matches: 5. The length of the CDR3 is 14 residues. Germline CDR1 is SNHLY and CDR2 is FYNNEI. Here the CDR3 reads CASSFGQGDYGYTF. The CDR3, as DNA: TGTGCCAGCAGTTTTGGACAGGGCGACTATGGCTACACCTTC.

The V gene is TRBV7-3, the J gene TRBJ2-3; D unclear. Germline V gene data show CDR1 as SGHTA and CDR2 as FQGTGA. This CDR3 has 14 amino acids. Trimming removed 2 bases from V and 0 bases from J, with 6 bases in between. The CDR3 DNA reads TGTGCCAGCAGCTTACCTTTCAGCACAGATACGCAGTATTTT. As protein: CASSLPFSTDTQYF.

On this clonotype: One junction end disagrees with the germline gene, perhaps due to a read error. This chain connects TRBV11-2 to TRBJ1-1, with D possibly being TRBD1 (5 bases). The CDR3 sequence is 16 residues long. Germline V CDR1 and CDR2: SGHAT, FQNNGV. The CDR3 protein is CVSSLDRGRRNTEAFF. As DNA, the CDR3 is TGTGTCAGCAGCTTAGATCGGGGACGGAGGAACACTGAAGCTTTCTTT.

The chain couples TRBV21-1 to TRBJ2-2; the table's TRBD2 call for D was not verified on the DNA. TRBV21-1 is a pseudogene segment. The CDR3 is 19 amino acids. The CDR3 spells CASSATGTSGIANTGELFF. Written as DNA, the CDR3 is TGTGCCAGCAGCGCGACCGGGACTAGCGGGATAGCGAACACCGGGGAGCTGTTTTTT.

The genes are TRBV20-1 and TRBJ1-2; 8 nucleotides align to TRBD1. CDR3 length: 14 residues. CDR1 is DFQATT and CDR2 is SNEGSKA in the germline V gene (reference sequence). The junction had 11 bases not matched to a gene; V was cut back by 6 bases and J by 5 bases. CDR3 residues: CSAPPGTGGYGYTF. CDR3 DNA: TGCAGTGCCCCGCCCGGGACAGGTGGATATGGCTACACCTTC.

This clonotype was counted between two and nine times. This chain uses TRBV20-1 with TRBJ1-1, with D hard to call. Trimming cost V 3 bases and J 5 bases, with 7 bases left between them. The germline gives CDR1 DFQATT, CDR2 SNEGSKA (reference sequence). The CDR3 length is 11 residues. CDR3 in DNA: TGCAGTGCTAGCGGCAGGACTGAAGCTTTCTTT. This encodes CSASGRTEAFF.

This clonotype was observed a few times. This sequence joins TRBV20-1 and TRBJ1-5; maybe TRBD1 (5 bases). CDR1 is DFQATT and CDR2 is SNEGSKA in the germline V gene (reference sequence). The CDR3 consists of 16 residues. The V end was cut by 3 bases, the J end by 1 base, with 16 bases between. The CDR3 reads CSASIPQGRSNQPQHF. CDR3 in DNA: TGCAGTGCTAGTATCCCGCAGGGTCGAAGCAATCAGCCCCAGCATTTT.

This clonotype is judged medium-sized. The gene calls are TRBV10-3 and TRBJ2-7; D possibly corresponds to TRBD1 (5 bases). The CDR3 has 19 residues. CDR1 is ENHRY, CDR2 SYGVKD, per germline. V gave up 0 bases and J gave up 4 bases, with 25 bases separating them. The CDR3 region is CAISESGRGRIDSLYEQYF. The CDR3 nucleotides are TGTGCCATCAGTGAGTCGGGGCGTGGACGGATAGACAGCCTATACGAGCAGTACTTC.

The chain employs TRBV15 and TRBJ2-2; perhaps TRBD2 as D (6 bases). From germline, CDR1 is LNHNV and CDR2 YYDKDF (reference sequence). Trimming pared 5 bases from V and 0 bases from J, leaving 19 bases between. This CDR3 has 18 amino acids. The CDR3 loop is CATSGGRQSLANTGELFF. The CDR3 DNA reads TGTGCCACCAGCGGGGGGAGGCAGTCCCTAGCGAACACCGGGGAGCTGTTTTTT.

This clonotype was seen more than once but under ten times. The chain has TRBV6-1 and TRBJ1-5; 10 bases fit TRBD1. V was clipped by 3 bases and J by 6 bases; unmatched bases: 5. The CDR3 is 15 amino acids. The germline gives CDR1 MNHNS, CDR2 SASEGT. The CDR3, as DNA: TGTGCCAGCAGTGATGGACAGGGGGGTCGTCAGCCCCAGCATTTT. Translation gives CASSDGQGGRQPQHF.

This clonotype was seen more than once but under ten times. The rearrangement uses TRBV20-1 and TRBJ1-2; 11 bases are shared with TRBD1. Germline CDR1 and CDR2: DFQATT and SNEGSKA (reference sequence). CDR3 length: 15 residues. J was trimmed by 6 bases and V by 0 bases; bases with no gene match: 6. CDR3 nucleotide sequence: TGCAGTGCTAGAGATTTCGGACAGGGGGCGGATGGCTACACCTTC. Translating it yields CSARDFGQGADGYTF.

The gene calls are TRBV2 and TRBJ2-4, with D maybe TRBD2 (5 bases). The CDR3 is made up of 15 amino acids. Trimming removed 3 bases at V and 3 bases at J, with 12 bases between. From germline, CDR1 is SNHLY and CDR2 FYNNEI. CDR3: CASSEKGAGKNIQYF. CDR3 DNA sequence: TGTGCCAGCAGTGAGAAGGGAGCAGGCAAAAACATTCAGTACTTC.

V usage is TRBV4-2 and J usage is TRBJ2-7, with 8 bases lining up with TRBD2. The V gene end was trimmed by 4 bases and the J gene end by 7 bases; junction bases not matched to a gene: 18. This CDR3 is 17 amino acids long. Germline-derived CDR1 and CDR2 are LGHNA and YNFKEQ. Here the CDR3 DNA reads TGTGCCAGCAGCCCCGAACCGCGGGGGGAGGGACTCACGGAGCAGTACTTC. Protein sequence: CASSPEPRGEGLTEQYF.

This clonotype was seen a few times. This chain connects TRBV24-1 to TRBJ2-1; D may be TRBD2 (5 bases). Trimming took 9 bases from V and 3 from J, leaving 8 bases between them. Germline V gene data show CDR1 as KGHDR and CDR2 as SFDVKD. This CDR3 is built from 12 residues. CDR3 sequence reads: CATSEGYNEQFF. The CDR3 DNA reads TGTGCCACCTCCGAGGGCTACAATGAGCAGTTCTTC.

This clonotype was seen more than once but under ten times. The rearrangement joins TRBV7-6 to TRBJ2-7; no reliable D call. Trimming cost V 5 bases and J 3 bases, with 14 bases left between them. The CDR3 totals 14 residues. Germline loops: CDR1 SGHVS, CDR2 FNYEAQ. In DNA, the CDR3 is TGTGCCAGCAGCCCCCTAGGGTATCACTACGAGCAGTACTTC. It translates to CASSPLGYHYEQYF. Combining the CDR3 with reference TRBV7-6 and TRBJ2-7 gives the whole variable domain GAGVSQSPRYKVTKRGQDVALRCDPISGHVSLYWYRQALGQGPEFLTYFNYEAQQDKSGLPNDRFSAERPEGSISTLTIQRTEQRDSAMYRCASSPLGYHYEQYFGPGTRLTVT.

The chain joins TRBV5-4 to TRBJ1-5; D gene ambiguous. Trimming removed 3 bases at V and 0 bases at J, with 4 bases between. Germline loops: CDR1 SGHNT, CDR2 YYREEE (reference sequence). The CDR3 is made up of 13 amino acids. The CDR3 DNA sequence: TGTGCCAGCAGCTATAATAGCAATCAGCCCCAGCATTTT. As protein: CASSYNSNQPQHF.

This chain joins TRBV19 and TRBJ2-3; 13 bases are shared with TRBD2. The CDR3 is made up of 19 amino acids. CDR1 and CDR2 (germline): LNHDA, SQIVND (reference sequence). Losses at the gene ends were 4 bases for V and 3 bases for J; bases not matched to a gene: 13. The CDR3 nucleotides are TGTGCCAGTAGTAAATCCTTACTAGCGGGAGGGCCCAGTACAGATACGCAGTATTTT. Protein sequence: CASSKSLLAGGPSTDTQYF.

With regard to this clonotype: Its ends do not fully match the called genes, so a read error is possible. The J gene is TRBJ2-1, the V gene TRBV11-3; possibly TRBD1 or TRBD2 for D (6 bases each). This CDR3 has 15 amino acids. Germline V CDR1 and CDR2: SGHNT, YENEEA. The CDR3 loop reads CASSYVTGGYNGQFF. Written as DNA, the CDR3 is TGTGCCAGCAGTTATGTAACCGGGGGCTACAATGGGCAGTTCTTC.

The chain combines TRBV7-2 with TRBJ1-5, with D possibly being TRBD1 (5 bases). The CDR3 contains 16 residues. V gave up 5 bases and J gave up 3 bases, with 17 bases separating them. The germline CDR1 and CDR2 sequences are SGHTA and FQGNSA. The CDR3 protein is CASSPIGGVINQPQHF. For the CDR3, the DNA is TGTGCCAGCAGCCCCATAGGAGGGGTAATCAATCAGCCCCAGCATTTT.

This clonotype has only a few counts. The V and J genes are TRBV25-1 and TRBJ2-2, with D perhaps TRBD1 or TRBD2 (5 bases each). Per the germline V gene, CDR1 is MGHDK and CDR2 is SYGVNS. The CDR3 is 14 residues long. Trimming stripped 5 bases from V and 9 bases from J, with 16 bases between. CDR3 sequence (DNA): TGTGCCAGCAGTCCCCCAGGGAGTACCCGGGAGCTGTTTTTT. It translates to CASSPPGSTRELFF.